A selection of T cell receptor beta chains follows, all from one sample in a study of blood T cell repertoires in COVID-19. The repertoire was sequenced with immunoSEQ multiplex PCR; TCRdb's copy has only in-frame clones and lacks some. The sample shows about 270,000 clones, around four fifths of them seen only once. The sample was peripheral blood. The receptors originated from a woman between 50 and 59 years old who had recovered from COVID-19. Each CDR3 is given with its conserved first and last residue. D genes are given only for firm matches.

v_call	j_call	d_call	cdr3_aa	cdr3_nt
TRBV21-1	TRBJ1-1	-	CASSIRQENTEAFF	TGTGCCAGCAGCATTCGACAGGAGAACACTGAAGCTTTCTTT
TRBV18	TRBJ1-5	-	CASSPNRGNQPQHF	TGTGCCAGCTCACCGAACAGGGGCAATCAGCCCCAGCATTTT
TRBV11-2	TRBJ2-2	-	CASSLDITPGELFF	TGTGCCAGCAGCTTAGATATTACTCCCGGGGAGCTGTTTTTT
TRBV28	TRBJ1-1	TRBD1	CASSLGGQEAFF	TGTGCCAGCAGTTTAGGGGGACAGGAGGCTTTCTTT
TRBV18	TRBJ2-3	-	CASSPLQGGAALSGTQYF	TGTGCCAGCTCACCTCTGCAGGGCGGGGCAGCCCTAAGCGGTACGCAGTATTTT
TRBV5-1	TRBJ2-6	-	CASSQGSGANVLTF	TGCGCCAGCAGCCAGGGCTCTGGGGCCAACGTCCTGACTTTC
TRBV28	TRBJ2-2	TRBD1	CASSSTSQGVDSGELFF	TGTGCCAGCAGTTCAACATCACAGGGGGTTGACTCCGGGGAGCTGTTTTTT
TRBV19	TRBJ2-1	TRBD2	CASSIASGSYNEQFF	TGTGCCAGTAGTATTGCTAGCGGGAGTTACAATGAGCAGTTCTTC
TRBV12-5	TRBJ1-1	TRBD1	CASGLVGQGARVNTEAFF	TGTGCTAGTGGTTTGGTAGGGCAGGGGGCCCGGGTGAACACTGAAGCTTTCTTT
TRBV20-1	TRBJ1-1	-	CSARSQPKAFF	TGCAGTGCTAGATCACAGCCAAAAGCTTTCTTT
TRBV19	TRBJ2-3	TRBD2	CASKLAGTDTQYF	TGTGCCAGTAAGCTAGCGGGCACAGATACGCAGTATTTT
TRBV5-4	TRBJ1-4	TRBD1	CASSLEGQVLFF	TGTGCCAGCAGCTTGGAGGGACAGGTTCTGTTTTTT